This T cell receptor beta chain appears in the sequencing data of a study of response to subunit inactivated influenza vaccine. TCRdb passed the RT-PCR reads through MiXCR, listing each CDR3 protein once. Of 650,000 to 800,000 distinct CDR3 sequences in the sample, about 15% were seen once. The CDR3 loop spans 13 amino acids. V lost 1 base, J lost 1 base, and 6 bases lay in between. From germline, CDR1 is DFQATT and CDR2 SNEGSKA (reference sequence). Ten or more counts support this clonotype. The chain employs TRBV20-1 and TRBJ2-3; unclear D gene. Specimen: PBMCs from blood, collected around 15 days before vaccination. The sequence was obtained from a man aged 45-65 years who received an inactivated influenza vaccine. The CDR3 loop reads CSARVAGTDTQYF. The DNA for the CDR3 is TGCAGTGCTAGAGTAGCCGGCACAGATACGCAGTATTTT.